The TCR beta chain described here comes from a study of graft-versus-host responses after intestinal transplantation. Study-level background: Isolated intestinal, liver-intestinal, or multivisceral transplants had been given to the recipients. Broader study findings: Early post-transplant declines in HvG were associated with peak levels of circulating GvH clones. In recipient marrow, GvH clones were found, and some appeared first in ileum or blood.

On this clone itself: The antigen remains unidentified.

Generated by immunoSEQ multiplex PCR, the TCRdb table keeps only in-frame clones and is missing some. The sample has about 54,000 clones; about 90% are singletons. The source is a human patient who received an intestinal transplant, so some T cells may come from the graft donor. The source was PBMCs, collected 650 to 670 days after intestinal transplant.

CDR3 DNA sequence: TGCGCCAGCAGTGATAACTACGAGCAGTACTTC. Amino acids: CASSDNYEQYF. This chain links TRBV10-2 with TRBJ2-7; D not resolved. The CDR3 covers 11 residues. Per germline, CDR1 WSHSY and CDR2 SAAADI. V lost 3 bases, J lost 3 bases, and 3 bases lay in between.